The 5 T cell receptor beta chains below all came from one sample that was sequenced in a study of T cell repertoires in cytomegalovirus infection. TCRdb re-analysed the reads in MiXCR, keeping a single row per CDR3 protein. The top ten clones hold roughly 16% of a sample with about half a million distinct CDR3 sequences, about 33% of them seen once. Their antigens remain unidentified. The material was cultured PBMCs, obtained from culture after CMV antigen stimulation. The receptors were gathered from a human donor in good health (CMV status not recorded). Some clones in this sample may be carry-over from other donors' samples.

This rearrangement joins TRBV24-1 to TRBJ2-1; 8 nucleotides agree with TRBD1. The CDR3 has 14 amino acids. The ends lost 5 bases at V and 7 bases at J; junction bases unmatched: 6. Per germline, CDR1 KGHDR and CDR2 SFDVKD. This chain's CDR3 is CATSATDRENEQFF. CDR3 bases: TGTGCCACCAGTGCCACGGACAGGGAAAATGAGCAGTTCTTC.

Details on this clonotype: Compared with germline, one end of the junction differs, possibly owing to a read error. The chain combines TRBV6-5 with TRBJ1-1; D not resolved. This CDR3 is built from 13 residues. Germline V gene sequence: CDR1 MNHEY, CDR2 SVGAGI. As DNA, the CDR3 is TGTGCCAGCGGTTACCGGGTTAACACTGAAGCTTTCTTT. Translation: CASGYRVNTEAFF.

This rearrangement joins TRBV6-2 or TRBV6-3 to TRBJ1-2, with D possibly being TRBD1 (6 bases). The germline V gene encodes CDR1 MNHEY and CDR2 SVGEGT. Trimming took off 3 bases at V and 2 bases at J, with 13 bases between the two ends. The CDR3 consists of 15 residues. CDR3 coding DNA: TGTGCCAGCAGTTATTCAGGGGATGGAAACTATGGCTACACCTTC. It encodes CASSYSGDGNYGYTF.

The genes are TRBV7-3 and TRBJ1-1; D remains unclear. Germline assignment: CDR1 SGHTA and CDR2 FQGTGA. V was cut by 0 bases and J by 1 base, with 9 bases left in between. This CDR3 has 15 residues. The CDR3 spells CASSLTPGENTEAFF. The CDR3 bases are TGTGCCAGCAGCTTAACCCCCGGGGAGAACACTGAAGCTTTCTTT.

This clonotype was observed a handful of times. The rearrangement joins TRBV4-1 to TRBJ2-7; unclear D gene. The CDR3 sequence is 13 residues long. V was cut by 4 bases and J by 4 bases, with 11 bases left in between. Germline CDR1 reads MGHRA; CDR2 reads YSYEKL. CDR3 nucleotide sequence: TGCGCCAGCAGCCCTACCGGGCTTTACGAGCAGTACTTC. This sequence encodes CASSPTGLYEQYF.